This T cell receptor (beta chain) was observed in a study of T-cell memory formation after mild COVID-19. Study-level results: The pre-infection memory compartment contained some responding clones, suggesting cross-reactive memory joined.

TCR alpha and TCR beta cDNA libraries with sample barcodes and UMIs came from 5'RACE using constant-segment primers. From the 5' RACE reads, TCRdb called clonotypes with MiXCR, one entry per CDR3 protein. The table records 350,000 to 500,000 distinct CDR3 sequences, approximately 19% of them present only once. As concerns this clonotype: What it recognizes is unknown.

Material: PBMCs or a T cell subset sorted from them (not recorded which). The sequence came from a man aged 18 to 35 who had mild COVID-19 (a few samples of this study predate the infection). Cell type and time point are not known.

In nucleotides, the CDR3 is TGTGCCACCGCAGACGGGATGTTGGGTACGCAGTATTTT. Translation gives CATADGMLGTQYF. V gene TRBV24-1 combines with J gene TRBJ2-3; D might be TRBD2 (5 bases). The CDR3 is 13 residues long. In germline, CDR1 is KGHDR, CDR2 SFDVKD. Between the trimmed V and J ends, which lost 9 bases and 8 bases, there was a span of 17 bases.